This T cell receptor beta chain was found in a study of shared clonotypes between healthy human individuals. Study context: Researchers drew samples from two women and three men aged 18 to 49. Points from the study as a whole: It was expected that sequencing depth would affect clonotype sharing among donors. When compared with the clonotypes that were shared by all four sorted-subset donors, the non-shared clonotypes turned out to have lower generation probabilities.

All donors were healthy HIV-negative adults lacking recent acute infections or vaccinations. The CDR3 is 16 amino acids. V was shortened by 1 base and J by 5 bases, with 16 bases between the two germline ends. Germline CDR1 and CDR2: SGHRS and YFSETQ. Sequenced by immunoSEQ multiplex PCR; TCRdb stores in-frame clones only, minus some. The table lists millions of clones, around 90% of them singletons. For this clone: Its specificity is not known.

The sample taken for sequencing was naive CD4+ T cells sorted from blood. Subset meaning: CD45RA+ positively selected. The clonotype originates from a young man in good health. The V gene is TRBV5-1, the J gene TRBJ2-1; a possible D gene is TRBD1 (6 bases). The CDR3 sequence is CASSLNRDTSNNEQFF. CDR3 coding DNA: TGCGCCAGCAGCTTGAATCGGGACACCTCTAACAATGAGCAGTTCTTC.